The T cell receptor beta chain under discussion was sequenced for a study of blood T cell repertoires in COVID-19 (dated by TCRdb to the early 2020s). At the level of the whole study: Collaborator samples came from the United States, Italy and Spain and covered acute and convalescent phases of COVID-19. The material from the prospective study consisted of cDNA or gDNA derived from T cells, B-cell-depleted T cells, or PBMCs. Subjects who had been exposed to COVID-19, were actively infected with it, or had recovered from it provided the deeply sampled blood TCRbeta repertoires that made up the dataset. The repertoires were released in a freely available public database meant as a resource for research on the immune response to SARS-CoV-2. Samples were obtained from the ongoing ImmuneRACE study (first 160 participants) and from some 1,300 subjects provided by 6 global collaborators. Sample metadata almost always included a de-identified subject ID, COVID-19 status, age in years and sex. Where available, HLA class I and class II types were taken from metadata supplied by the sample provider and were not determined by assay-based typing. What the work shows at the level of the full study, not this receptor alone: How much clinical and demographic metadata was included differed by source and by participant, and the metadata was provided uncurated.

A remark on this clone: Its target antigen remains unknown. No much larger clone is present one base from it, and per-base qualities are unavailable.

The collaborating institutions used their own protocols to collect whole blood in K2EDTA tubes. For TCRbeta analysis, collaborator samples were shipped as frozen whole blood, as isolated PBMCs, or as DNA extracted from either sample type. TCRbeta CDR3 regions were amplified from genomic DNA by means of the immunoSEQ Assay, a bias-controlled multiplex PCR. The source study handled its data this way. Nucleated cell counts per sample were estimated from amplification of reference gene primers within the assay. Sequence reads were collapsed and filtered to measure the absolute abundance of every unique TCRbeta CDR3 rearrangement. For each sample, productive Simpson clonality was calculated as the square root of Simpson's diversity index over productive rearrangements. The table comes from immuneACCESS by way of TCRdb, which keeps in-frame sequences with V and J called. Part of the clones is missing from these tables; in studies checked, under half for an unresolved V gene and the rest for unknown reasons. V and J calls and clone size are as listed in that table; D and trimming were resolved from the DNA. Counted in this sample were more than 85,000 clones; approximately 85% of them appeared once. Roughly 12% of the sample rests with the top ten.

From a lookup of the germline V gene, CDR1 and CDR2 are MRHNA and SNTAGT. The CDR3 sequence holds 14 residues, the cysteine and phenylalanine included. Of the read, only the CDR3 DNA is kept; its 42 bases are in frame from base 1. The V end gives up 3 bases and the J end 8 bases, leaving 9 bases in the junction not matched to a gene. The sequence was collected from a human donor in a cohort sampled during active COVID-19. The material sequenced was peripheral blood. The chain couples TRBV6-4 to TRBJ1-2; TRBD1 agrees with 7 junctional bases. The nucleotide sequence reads TGTGCCAGCAGTGATGGACAGGCGGGGTCCGGCTACACCTTC. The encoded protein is CASSDGQAGSGYTF.